The 26 T cell receptor beta chains reported below all come from one sample, sequenced in a study of cytomegalovirus exposure and HLA in healthy donors. This PCR relied on a set of 60 Vbeta primers and 13 Jbeta primers. Here immunoSEQ multiplex PCR was the method, and the copy in TCRdb shows in-frame clones only, minus some. The table includes over 100,000 clones, roughly 73% detected once. Sequences were obtained from PBMCs. The receptors shown here come from a male donor in good health and CMV-seronegative.

The chain couples TRBV7-2 to TRBJ2-7, with D unclear. V gave up 1 base and J gave up 0 bases, with 10 bases separating them. The germline V gene has CDR1 SGHTA and CDR2 FQGNSA. CDR3 length: 15 amino acids. CDR3 sequence: CASSLDPGYSYEQYF. The CDR3 DNA reads TGTGCCAGCAGCTTAGATCCGGGTTACTCCTACGAGCAGTACTTC. Supplemented by reference TRBV7-2 and TRBJ2-7, the full variable domain reads GAGVSQSPSNKVTEKGKDVELRCDPISGHTALYWYRQSLGQGLEFLIYFQGNSAPDKSGLPSDRFSAERTGGSVSTLTIQRTQQEDSAVYLCASSLDPGYSYEQYFGPGTRLTVT.

For the CDR3, the DNA is TGTGCCAGCAGTCGGGGACAGGCAACAGATACGCAGTATTTT. It specifies CASSRGQATDTQYF. The V call is TRBV2, the J call TRBJ2-3; the match to TRBD1 covers 8 bases. V was pared by 5 bases and J by 3 bases, with 4 bases of the junction left unmatched. CDR1 and CDR2 (germline): SNHLY, FYNNEI. The CDR3 totals 14 residues.

V is TRBV14 and J is TRBJ2-3, with 10 bases fitting TRBD2. The germline CDR1 and CDR2 sequences are SGHDN and FVKESK. Trimming at V came to 5 bases and at J to 2 bases, leaving 19 bases not matched to a gene. The CDR3 extends over 20 amino acids. CDR3 amino acids: CASSIKGVAGGLTSTDTQYF. The CDR3 region has the DNA TGTGCCAGCAGCATAAAGGGGGTAGCGGGGGGCCTAACGTCCACAGATACGCAGTATTTT.

The gene calls are TRBV7-3 and TRBJ1-1; 7 nucleotides agree with TRBD1. The CDR3 has 14 amino acids. The germline gives CDR1 SGHTA, CDR2 FQGTGA. Trimming took 6 bases from V and 1 from J; bases not matched to a gene: 5. The CDR3 here is CASRADRANTEAFF. Here the CDR3 DNA reads TGTGCCAGCAGAGCCGACAGGGCGAACACTGAAGCTTTCTTT.

The rearrangement links TRBV7-2 to TRBJ2-3; D is possibly TRBD1 (6 bases). Trimming cost V 3 bases and J 1 base, with 14 bases left between them. The CDR3 totals 16 residues. Per germline, CDR1 SGHTA and CDR2 FQGNSA. Here the CDR3 DNA reads TGTGCCAGCAGCTTCCAGGGGACCGGGGGCACAGATACGCAGTATTTT. Protein: CASSFQGTGGTDTQYF.

This chain links TRBV15 with TRBJ1-2; weak D call: TRBD1 (5 bases). There are 14 residues in the CDR3. From germline, CDR1 is LNHNV and CDR2 YYDKDF (reference sequence). V shed 3 bases and J shed 5 bases, with 13 bases lying between them. The DNA for the CDR3 is TGTGCCACCAGCAGGGGGGGGAAGGAGTATGGCTACACCTTC. Encoded protein: CATSRGGKEYGYTF.

A word on this clone: Germline and junction disagree at one end, which may indicate a read error. The chain uses TRBV7-7 and TRBJ2-1; 7 bases align to TRBD2. CDR1 SSHAT and CDR2 FNYEAQ come from the germline V gene (reference sequence). This CDR3 contains 13 residues. CDR3 nucleotide sequence: TGTGCTAGCAGCTCTGAGCGGGGCAATGAGCAGTTCTTC. Translating it yields CASSSERGNEQFF.

The CDR3 bases are TGTGCCAGCAGCTTTGTGGGGCCAACAGATACGCAGTATTTT. Its protein product is CASSFVGPTDTQYF. This chain links TRBV5-6 with TRBJ2-3; D possibly corresponds to TRBD1 (5 bases). The CDR3 is 14 residues long. V was clipped by 2 bases and J by 3 bases, with 10 bases between them. Per the germline V gene, CDR1 is SGHDT and CDR2 is YYEEEE.

The V and J genes are TRBV9 and TRBJ2-7, with TRBD1 matching 12 bases. The germline V gene has CDR1 SGDLS and CDR2 YYNGEE. This CDR3 comprises 16 residues. V was clipped by 4 bases and J by 6 bases; unmatched bases: 11. DNA of the CDR3: TGTGCCAGCAGCTCTCGTCCGGGACAGGGGGCTGGCGAGCAGTACTTC. It codes for CASSSRPGQGAGEQYF.

The chain couples TRBV6-5 to TRBJ2-1; 8 positions agree with TRBD2. Per germline, CDR1 MNHEY and CDR2 SVGAGI. V lost 6 bases to trimming and J lost 7 bases; unmatched junction nucleotides: 11. CDR3 length: 15 amino acids. The CDR3 DNA follows: TGTGCCAGCAGCCATCGACTAGCGTGGAGGAATGAGCAGTTCTTC. Translating gives CASSHRLAWRNEQFF.

This clone showed up just a few times. V is TRBV4-3 and J is TRBJ2-3, with a possible D match to TRBD1 (5 bases). This CDR3 spans 15 amino acids. V was shortened by 0 bases and J by 6 bases, with 13 bases between the two germline ends. CDR1 is LGHNA and CDR2 is YSLEER in the germline V gene. The CDR3 sequence: CASSQDSGKADTQYF. The CDR3 coding sequence is TGCGCCAGCAGCCAAGACTCAGGGAAAGCGGATACGCAGTATTTT.

The chain joins TRBV7-9 to TRBJ1-1; 9 bases align to TRBD1. V trimming: 1 base; J trimming: 6 bases; junction bases outside the gene matches: 3. The CDR3 spans 14 residues. Germline V gives CDR1 SEHNR, CDR2 FQNEAQ (reference sequence). CDR3 sequence: CASSLEGTGSEAFF. CDR3 nucleotides: TGTGCCAGCAGCTTAGAAGGGACAGGGTCTGAAGCTTTCTTT.

The chain carries TRBV11-3 and TRBJ2-2; D gene uncertain. The CDR3 is 15 amino acids. Germline CDR1 is SGHNT and CDR2 is YENEEA. The germline V and J ends were trimmed by 2 bases and 1 base, with 8 bases remaining between them. CDR3 region: CASSLMPGNTGELFF. The CDR3 region has the DNA TGTGCCAGCAGCTTAATGCCCGGGAACACCGGGGAGCTGTTTTTT.

The rearrangement links TRBV6-5 to TRBJ1-6; TRBD1 matches at 9 bases. This CDR3 comprises 15 residues. Germline V gene lookup returns CDR1 MNHEY and CDR2 SVGAGI. V lost 2 bases, J lost 9 bases, and 5 bases stayed unmatched. The CDR3: CASSYGDRDGSPLHF. CDR3 sequence (DNA): TGTGCCAGCAGTTACGGGGACAGGGACGGTTCACCCCTCCACTTT.

This clone has more than one count but fewer than ten. The chain couples TRBV4-2 to TRBJ1-3, with TRBD1 matching 8 bases. The germline V gene encodes CDR1 LGHNA and CDR2 YNFKEQ. There are 16 residues in the CDR3. After removal of 1 base from V and 8 bases from J, the junction contained 10 bases not matched to a gene. The CDR3 DNA reads TGTGCCAGCAGCCAAGTACCGTTGCAGGGGGCAGACACCATATATTTT. Protein product: CASSQVPLQGADTIYF.

This clone was picked up a small number of times. This chain connects TRBV25-1 to TRBJ2-7; D is unclear. V was shortened by 3 bases and J by 4 bases, with 10 bases between the two germline ends. This CDR3 is 13 amino acids long. Germline lookup yields CDR1 MGHDK and CDR2 SYGVNS. The DNA of the CDR3 is TGTGCCAGCAGTGACTACACAGAGTACGAGCAGTACTTC. This sequence encodes CASSDYTEYEQYF.

The J gene is TRBJ1-2, the V gene TRBV7-2; D may be TRBD1 (6 bases). Germline V gives CDR1 SGHTA, CDR2 FQGNSA. This CDR3 contains 13 residues. V was clipped by 1 base and J by 5 bases, with 8 bases between them. CDR3 in amino acids: CASSLGTEYGYTF. CDR3 coding DNA: TGTGCCAGCAGCTTAGGGACAGAGTATGGCTACACCTTC.

This sequence joins TRBV5-5 and TRBJ1-6; D perhaps matches TRBD1 (5 bases). V dropped 1 base and J dropped 2 bases, with 10 bases sitting between them. The germline V gene encodes CDR1 SGHKS and CDR2 YYEKEE (reference sequence). CDR3 length: 16 amino acids. The CDR3, as DNA: TGTGCCAGCAGCTTGAGCGGGGGTCCCTATAATTCACCCCTCCACTTT. It yields the protein CASSLSGGPYNSPLHF. Together with reference TRBV5-5 and TRBJ1-6, the CDR3 gives the full variable domain: DAGVTQSPTHLIKTRGQQVTLRCSPISGHKSVSWYQQVLGQGPQFIFQYYEKEERGRGNFPDRFSARQFPNYSSELNVNALLLGDSALYLCASSLSGGPYNSPLHFGNGTRLTVT.

The chain joins TRBV4-3 to TRBJ2-2; TRBD2 is a possible D gene (6 bases). This CDR3 contains 18 residues. With 3 bases removed from V and 3 bases from J, the gap between germline ends came to 20 bases. Germline V lookup: CDR1 LGHNA, CDR2 YSLEER. CDR3 protein: CASSQTLARGLYTGELFF. The DNA of the CDR3 is TGCGCCAGCAGCCAGACCCTGGCGCGGGGCCTCTACACCGGGGAGCTGTTTTTT.

This clone was counted a few times. The rearrangement joins TRBV4-3 to TRBJ1-5; D remains unclear. Germline CDR1 and CDR2: LGHNA and YSLEER. The CDR3 has 13 residues. V lost 0 bases, J lost 5 bases, and 5 bases lay in between. The CDR3 loop is CASSQDRHQPQHF. For the CDR3, the DNA is TGCGCCAGCAGCCAAGACAGGCATCAGCCCCAGCATTTT.

The J gene is TRBJ1-4, the V gene TRBV7-9; TRBD1 matches at 10 bases. J lost 7 bases, V lost 5 bases, and 7 bases had no gene match. This CDR3 is 15 amino acids long. Per germline, CDR1 SEHNR and CDR2 FQNEAQ (reference sequence). The DNA of the CDR3 is TGTGCCAGCAGCCCCCGACAGGGGGCTTTTGAAAAACTGTTTTTT. Encoded protein: CASSPRQGAFEKLFF.

The rearrangement joins TRBV6-6 to TRBJ2-5; possible D gene TRBD1, 8 bases. Germline-derived CDR1 and CDR2 are MNHNY and SVGAGI (reference sequence). Trimming took off 5 bases at V and 5 bases at J, with 12 bases between the two ends. The CDR3 has 13 amino acids. CDR3 sequence reads: CASSPQGGETQYF. The CDR3 region has the DNA TGTGCCAGCAGTCCACAGGGGGGGGAGACCCAGTACTTC.

The gene calls are TRBV30 and TRBJ2-3, with TRBD2 identical over 9 bases. This CDR3 has 14 amino acids. Per the germline V gene, CDR1 is GTSNPN and CDR2 is SVGIG (reference sequence). The J segment lost 5 bases and the V segment lost 2 bases, leaving 5 bases of the junction unmatched. As DNA, the CDR3 is TGTGCCTGGAGTTTCACTAGCGGGTTAGATACGCAGTATTTT. Its translation is CAWSFTSGLDTQYF.

V usage is TRBV9 and J usage is TRBJ2-3, with 12 bases lining up with TRBD1. The CDR3 covers 18 residues. J was trimmed by 3 bases and V by 4 bases; bases with no gene match: 12. CDR1 and CDR2 from the germline V gene are SGDLS and YYNGEE. CDR3 DNA sequence: TGTGCCAGCAGCACGCGACCTCCGGGACAGGGGGCGACAGATACGCAGTATTTT. This codes for CASSTRPPGQGATDTQYF.

This clone was recorded a few times. This chain connects TRBV6-5 to TRBJ2-7; unclear D gene. Trimming stripped 2 bases from V and 8 bases from J, with 10 bases between. The CDR3 is 12 residues long. Germline lookup yields CDR1 MNHEY and CDR2 SVGAGI. Here the CDR3 reads CASSYLGGKQYF. In DNA form, the CDR3 reads TGTGCCAGCAGTTACCTAGGCGGAAAGCAGTACTTC.

The rearrangement links TRBV6-1 to TRBJ2-5; a possible D gene is TRBD2 (6 bases). The J call may be faulty, since TRBJ2-7 better matches the DNA end. The CDR3 spans 13 residues. Germline assignment: CDR1 MNHNS and CDR2 SASEGT. The CDR3 sequence is CASSPGGDYEQYF. CDR3 nucleotide sequence: TGTGCCAGCTCCCCCGGAGGGGACTACGAGCAGTACTTC.